The 25 T cell receptor beta chains below come from one sample, sequenced in a study of technical replicates of blood from a handful of donors. Libraries were prepared by immunoSEQ multiplex PCR; TCRdb keeps only in-frame clonotypes and omits some of them. The data contain 80,000 or so clones, about 81% of them singletons. The sample taken for sequencing was PBMCs. Receptors were obtained from a human donor in good health. Some clones in this sample may be carry-over from other donors' samples.

The chain carries TRBV5-4 and TRBJ1-6; 9 positions match TRBD1. Germline V gene lookup returns CDR1 SGHNT and CDR2 YYREEE (reference sequence). V shed 0 bases, J shed 10 bases, and the junction held 8 bases outside the gene matches. The length of the CDR3 is 16 residues. The CDR3 DNA is TGTGCCAGCAGCTTGGGCTCGGGACAGGGAAGCTCACCCCTCCACTTT. Its protein product is CASSLGSGQGSSPLHF.

The V call is TRBV5-1, the J call TRBJ2-7, with D possibly TRBD1 on 6 matching bases. Germline CDR1 SGHRS, CDR2 YFSETQ. The CDR3 is made up of 14 amino acids. V was shortened by 3 bases and J by 4 bases, with 14 bases between the two germline ends. The CDR3 reads CASSSLQGKYEQYF. DNA for the CDR3: TGCGCCAGCAGCTCCCTACAGGGAAAGTACGAGCAGTACTTC.

CDR3 sequence reads: CASSFGTGGQDTQYF. CDR3 DNA: TGTGCCAGCAGCTTTGGGACAGGGGGACAGGATACGCAGTATTTT. This chain links TRBV11-3 with TRBJ2-3, with 11 bases matching TRBD1. The CDR3 loop spans 15 amino acids. Germline CDR1 and CDR2: SGHNT and YENEEA. Trimming cost V 3 bases and J 6 bases; bases outside gene matches: 5.

This clone was picked up a small number of times. V is TRBV6-4 and J is TRBJ2-3; 10 nucleotides agree with TRBD1. Germline V gene sequence: CDR1 MRHNA, CDR2 SNTAGT. The CDR3 totals 15 residues. V shed 6 bases and J 1 base; nucleotides not matched to a gene: 4. This CDR3 is CASSGTGEGTDTQYF. In nucleotides, the CDR3 is TGTGCCAGCAGCGGGACAGGGGAAGGCACAGATACGCAGTATTTT.

The rearrangement uses TRBV27 and TRBJ2-7, with 7 bases lining up with TRBD2. Germline values: CDR1 MNHEY, CDR2 SMNVEV (reference sequence). J gave up 2 bases and V 0 bases, and 1 base lay outside the gene matches. The CDR3 length is 14 residues. CDR3 coding DNA: TGTGCCAGCAGTTTATCGGCGGGAGCCTACGAGCAGTACTTC. Translating it yields CASSLSAGAYEQYF.

This chain uses TRBV9 with TRBJ2-2; TRBD2 matches at 14 bases. Losses at the gene ends were 2 bases for V and 5 bases for J; bases not matched to a gene: 17. Germline V gives CDR1 SGDLS, CDR2 YYNGEE. The CDR3 totals 21 residues. Here the CDR3 DNA reads TGTGCCAGCAGCGTCGAACCGAAGACTAGCGGGAGGGCCGGGTTTACCGGGGAGCTGTTTTTT. As protein: CASSVEPKTSGRAGFTGELFF.

This sequence joins TRBV4-1 and TRBJ2-1; 7 bases fit TRBD2. The V segment lost 3 bases and the J segment 1 base; nucleotides outside the gene matches: 3. Germline V gives CDR1 MGHRA, CDR2 YSYEKL. CDR3 size: 15 residues. The CDR3 loop is CASSQRESSYNEQFF. In DNA, the CDR3 is TGCGCCAGCAGCCAGCGGGAGAGTTCCTACAATGAGCAGTTCTTC.

The chain combines TRBV7-3 with TRBJ2-6; the D gene is possibly TRBD2 (6 bases). Germline V CDR1 and CDR2: SGHTA, FQGTGA. Between the trimmed V and J ends, which lost 3 bases and 3 bases, there was a span of 18 bases. This CDR3 contains 18 residues. The CDR3 protein is CASSFRRDALFGANVLTF. DNA of the CDR3: TGTGCCAGCAGCTTCCGGCGGGACGCGTTGTTTGGGGCCAACGTCCTGACTTTC. The full variable domain, in which reference TRBV7-3 and TRBJ2-6 provide the parts outside the CDR3, is GAGVSQTPSNKVTEKGKYVELRCDPISGHTALYWYRQSLGQGPEFLIYFQGTGAADDSGLPNDRFFAVRPEGSVSTLKIQRTERGDSAVYLCASSFRRDALFGANVLTFGAGSRLTVL.

This rearrangement joins TRBV4-1 to TRBJ2-6; D remains ambiguous. Per germline, CDR1 MGHRA and CDR2 YSYEKL. Trimming took off 3 bases at V and 2 bases at J, with 11 bases between the two ends. CDR3 size: 16 residues. The CDR3 region is CASSQLPRAGANVLTF. The DNA of the CDR3 is TGCGCCAGCAGCCAGCTCCCTCGGGCTGGGGCCAACGTCCTGACTTTC.

The chain links TRBV11-3 to TRBJ2-7; D possibly corresponds to TRBD2 (7 bases). V was clipped by 5 bases and J by 9 bases, with 17 bases between them. CDR3 size: 13 residues. Germline CDR1 SGHNT, CDR2 YENEEA. The chain's CDR3 is CASSQKGGGRQYF. CDR3 DNA sequence: TGTGCCAGCAGCCAAAAGGGGGGGGGCCGGCAGTACTTC.

This clone came up a few times. This chain joins TRBV4-1 and TRBJ2-7; 9 positions match TRBD1. J was trimmed by 5 bases and V by 2 bases; bases with no gene match: 4. In germline, CDR1 is MGHRA, CDR2 YSYEKL. The CDR3 is 14 residues long. In DNA, the CDR3 is TGCGCCAGCAGCCAACAGGACAGGGGCAACGAGCAGTACTTC. This gives the protein CASSQQDRGNEQYF.

The CDR3 loop is CASSALGTGVYEQYF. DNA of the CDR3: TGCGCCAGCAGCGCGTTGGGGACAGGGGTATACGAGCAGTACTTC. V gene TRBV4-3 combines with J gene TRBJ2-7; TRBD1 agrees at 10 bases. Germline V lookup: CDR1 LGHNA, CDR2 YSLEER. The V gene end was trimmed by 5 bases and the J gene end by 4 bases; junction bases not matched to a gene: 8. This CDR3 contains 15 residues.

This chain links TRBV7-3 with TRBJ2-2; TRBD2 aligns across 8 bases. The V gene end was trimmed by 4 bases and the J gene end by 5 bases; junction bases not matched to a gene: 3. This CDR3 contains 14 residues. CDR1 is SGHTA and CDR2 is FQGTGA in the germline V gene. CDR3 coding DNA: TGTGCCAGCAGCTCCGGGGGGGATACCGGGGAGCTGTTTTTT. This codes for CASSSGGDTGELFF.

The V call is TRBV5-1, the J call TRBJ1-2; no clear D. Germline assignment: CDR1 SGHRS and CDR2 YFSETQ. The CDR3 has 13 amino acids. V was cut by 0 bases and J by 4 bases, with 7 bases left in between. The CDR3 sequence is CASSLDTTYGYTF. CDR3 bases: TGCGCCAGCAGCTTGGACACCACCTATGGCTACACCTTC. Complete variable domain (other parts from reference TRBV5-1 and TRBJ1-2): KAGVTQTPRYLIKTRGQQVTLSCSPISGHRSVSWYQQTPGQGLQFLFEYFSETQRNKGNFPGRFSGRQFSNSRSEMNVSTLELGDSALYLCASSLDTTYGYTFGSGTRLTVV.

The V gene is TRBV30, the J gene TRBJ1-1, with D maybe TRBD1 (5 bases). There are 13 residues in the CDR3. CDR1 and CDR2 (germline): GTSNPN, SVGIG (reference sequence). Trimming removed 1 base at V and 3 bases at J, with 9 bases between. This CDR3 reads CAWSADTDTEAFF. The CDR3 DNA reads TGTGCCTGGAGTGCGGACACAGACACTGAAGCTTTCTTT.

This clone was picked up one time. This rearrangement joins TRBV29-1 to TRBJ1-1; possible D gene TRBD1, 5 bases. With 7 bases removed from V and 4 bases from J, the gap between germline ends came to 16 bases. Germline V gene lookup returns CDR1 SQVTM and CDR2 ANQGSEA. This CDR3 is built from 13 residues. The CDR3 sequence is CSASGTGITEAFF. CDR3 in DNA: TGCAGCGCGTCCGGGACTGGGATCACTGAAGCTTTCTTT.

The V call is TRBV5-1, the J call TRBJ1-2, with a possible D match to TRBD1 (5 bases). The CDR3 is made up of 15 amino acids. The germline V gene has CDR1 SGHRS and CDR2 YFSETQ. Between the trimmed V and J ends, which lost 0 bases and 7 bases, there was a span of 16 bases. The CDR3 DNA sequence: TGCGCCAGCAGCTTGGGGTCCGGGGGGGAGGCTGGCTACACCTTC. Translation gives CASSLGSGGEAGYTF.

The rearrangement uses TRBV30 and TRBJ1-6; no firm D call. V lost 5 bases and J 16 bases, leaving 18 bases between the germline ends. Germline V gene sequence: CDR1 GTSNPN, CDR2 SVGIG (reference sequence). The length of the CDR3 is 12 residues. Written as DNA, the CDR3 is TGTGCCTGGGCCCTGCTCCGAAATACTCTCCACTTT. Protein: CAWALLRNTLHF.

The genes are TRBV15 and TRBJ1-3; 9 nucleotides align to TRBD1. Germline assignment: CDR1 LNHNV and CDR2 YYDKDF (reference sequence). The V and J ends lost 3 bases and 5 bases, in that order; junction bases with no gene match: 5. The CDR3 has 15 amino acids. CDR3: CATSSPGTGRNTIYF. The DNA of the CDR3 is TGTGCCACCAGCAGCCCAGGGACAGGGAGAAACACCATATATTTT.

The chain uses TRBV25-1 and TRBJ1-4; D is unresolved. The germline V and J ends were trimmed by 2 bases and 7 bases, with 11 bases remaining between them. CDR1 and CDR2 (germline): MGHDK, SYGVNS. This CDR3 has 14 amino acids. CDR3 DNA sequence: TGTGCCAGCAGTGAAAGGTTTGGGAGTGAAAAACTGTTTTTT. Residues: CASSERFGSEKLFF.

The rearrangement joins TRBV29-1 to TRBJ1-2, with 7 nucleotides matching TRBD1. CDR1 is SQVTM, CDR2 ANQGSEA, per germline. This CDR3 spans 14 amino acids. The trim removed 0 bases at V and 5 bases at J, leaving 6 bases unmatched. CDR3 sequence (DNA): TGCAGCGTTGAAGACAACAGGGGACTGTATGGCTACACCTTC. Translation gives CSVEDNRGLYGYTF.

The gene calls are TRBV7-2 and TRBJ2-1, with 12 bases that match TRBD2. V shed 3 bases, J shed 8 bases, and the junction held 8 bases outside the gene matches. Germline lookup yields CDR1 SGHTA and CDR2 FQGNSA. This CDR3 contains 16 residues. The CDR3 sequence is CASSLSRTSGDDEQFF. The CDR3 DNA sequence: TGTGCCAGCAGCTTGTCTAGGACTAGCGGGGATGATGAGCAGTTCTTC.

J is TRBJ2-7 and V is TRBV29-1, with D unresolved. This CDR3 comprises 11 residues. Germline lookup yields CDR1 SQVTM and CDR2 ANQGSEA. V was trimmed by 6 bases and J by 0 bases, leaving 6 bases between them. The CDR3 coding sequence is TGCAGCGTGAGATCCTCCTACGAGCAGTACTTC. Translated, it gives CSVRSSYEQYF.

The CDR3 sequence: CASQAGRGDTQYF. Written as DNA, the CDR3 is TGTGCTAGTCAGGCGGGCAGGGGAGATACGCAGTATTTT. The rearrangement joins TRBV12-5 to TRBJ2-3, with D perhaps TRBD1 (6 bases). Germline V lookup: CDR1 LGHNT, CDR2 FRNRAP. Deletions cut 8 bases from V and 5 bases from J, with 14 bases between. This CDR3 has 13 residues.

The chain joins TRBV6-6 to TRBJ1-1; D call uncertain. Germline CDR1 and CDR2: MNHNY and SVGAGI (reference sequence). With 6 bases removed from V and 0 bases from J, the gap between germline ends came to 8 bases. The CDR3 has 13 amino acids. The CDR3 sequence: CASSERLNTEAFF. The CDR3 DNA sequence: TGTGCCAGCAGCGAGAGGTTGAACACTGAAGCTTTCTTT.